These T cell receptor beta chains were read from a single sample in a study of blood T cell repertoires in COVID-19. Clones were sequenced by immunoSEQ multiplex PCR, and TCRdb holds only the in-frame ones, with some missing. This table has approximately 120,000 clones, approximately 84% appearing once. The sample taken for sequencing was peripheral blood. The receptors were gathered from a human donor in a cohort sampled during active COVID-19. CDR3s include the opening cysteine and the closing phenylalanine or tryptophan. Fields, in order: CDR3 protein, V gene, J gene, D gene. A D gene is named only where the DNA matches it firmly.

CASSLSGTGNGYTF	TRBV5-1	TRBJ1-2	TRBD1
CASSLRPSGGEDTQYF	TRBV7-3	TRBJ2-3	TRBD2
CASSNSGGNEQFF	TRBV7-7	TRBJ2-1	NA
CASGPTGAGAMETEAFF	TRBV7-8	TRBJ1-1	NA
CASSTNRAETQYF	TRBV19	TRBJ2-5	NA
CASSLTQGITEAFF	TRBV7-6	TRBJ1-1	TRBD1
CAWRSRDSSYEQYF	TRBV30	TRBJ2-7	TRBD1
CASRDPGGPNTEAFF	TRBV19	TRBJ1-1	TRBD1
CASSKGGVTTRRETQYF	TRBV21-1	TRBJ2-5	NA
CASSQAGQGIYGYTF	TRBV4-1	TRBJ1-2	TRBD1
CASSDRGNTEAFF	TRBV19	TRBJ1-1	TRBD1
CASSFEGQGVYEQYF	TRBV27	TRBJ2-7	TRBD1
CAWSAGELNYGYTF	TRBV30	TRBJ1-2	NA
CASSYSAWGPTNEKLFF	TRBV5-1	TRBJ1-4	NA
CASSLAGGPSDTQYF	TRBV3-1/TRBV3-2	TRBJ2-3	TRBD2
CSAQQGNTEAFF	TRBV29-1	TRBJ1-1	NA
CAWSPGQGETQYF	TRBV30	TRBJ2-5	TRBD1
CASSPPIGSPLHF	TRBV18	TRBJ1-6	NA
CASSIWSMNTEAFF	TRBV19	TRBJ1-1	NA
CASSLPPSSEQYF	TRBV5-1	TRBJ2-7	NA
CASSPGTVRSGELFF	TRBV5-1	TRBJ2-2	TRBD1